This TCR beta chain was obtained from a study of spatial heterogeneity in lung cancer. Time point of the sample: sample taken at primary tumor resection. From the 5' RACE reads, TCRdb called clonotypes with MiXCR, one entry per CDR3 protein. The repertoire includes approximately 92,000 distinct CDR3 sequences, over 9.5% of them detected once, and 35% to 50% sits in the top ten. Looked up from germline, CDR1 is ENHRY and CDR2 is SYGVKD. CDR3 size: 13 residues. V shed 11 bases and J 6 bases; nucleotides not matched to a gene: 9. This chain uses TRBV10-3 with TRBJ2-1, with 8 bases fitting TRBD2. The TCR originated in a male donor with early-stage non-small cell lung cancer. The sample in question was PBMCs, obtained at surgery. The CDR3 DNA follows: TGTGCCGTTGAAGCGGGGGTAGGCAATGAGCAGTTCTTC. It specifies CAVEAGVGNEQFF.